Listed below are T cell receptor beta chains from one sample, sequenced in a study of T cell responses to AZD1222 COVID-19 vaccine. Data came from immunoSEQ multiplex PCR; TCRdb stores just in-frame clones and leaves some out. The sample lists more than 140,000 clones, about nine tenths seen once, with roughly 3.5% in the top ten. The input for sequencing was peripheral blood, taken on day 0 of MenACWY control vaccination. The receptors were sampled from an adult in good health. The CDR3 runs from the conserved cysteine through the conserved F or W. D genes are given only for firm matches. Expanded clones get a size class; other rows say once, few or many, or leave the size out.

clone_size: NA
j_call: TRBJ1-4
d_call: NA
v_call: TRBV19
cdr3_nt: TGTGCCAGTAGCCTACATCGTGTATTGGGCGGATCCGGGGAAAAACTGTTTTTT
cdr3_aa: CASSLHRVLGGSGEKLFF

clone_size: NA
j_call: TRBJ1-4
d_call: TRBD1
v_call: TRBV4-1
cdr3_nt: TGCGCCAGCAGCCAAGTTCGACAGGGGACTGAAAAACTGTTTTTT
cdr3_aa: CASSQVRQGTEKLFF

clone_size: NA
j_call: TRBJ1-3
d_call: TRBD1
v_call: TRBV7-6
cdr3_nt: TGTGCCAGCAGCTCCAGACAGGGGACCCGACCTGGAAACACCATATATTTT
cdr3_aa: CASSSRQGTRPGNTIYF

clone_size: NA
j_call: TRBJ1-1
d_call: TRBD1
v_call: TRBV28
cdr3_nt: TGTGCCAGCAGTGACCCTCGGGGCAGGGGGAATACGAACACTGAAGCTTTCTTT
cdr3_aa: CASSDPRGRGNTNTEAFF

clone_size: NA
j_call: TRBJ1-2
d_call: NA
v_call: TRBV30
cdr3_nt: TGTGCCTGGAACGGGGTTAGTAATACTAACTATGGCTACACCTTC
cdr3_aa: CAWNGVSNTNYGYTF

clone_size: NA
j_call: TRBJ1-2
d_call: NA
v_call: TRBV29-1
cdr3_nt: TGCAGCGACGCATCTGGCTACACCTTC
cdr3_aa: CSDASGYTF

clone_size: NA
j_call: TRBJ2-1
d_call: NA
v_call: TRBV6-4
cdr3_nt: TGTGCCAGCAGTGAAGAAGCCGGTCCCGGCCACAATGAGCAGTTCTTC
cdr3_aa: CASSEEAGPGHNEQFF

clone_size: NA
j_call: TRBJ2-7
d_call: NA
v_call: TRBV18
cdr3_nt: TGTGCCAGCTCACCCGCCTACGAGCAGTACTTC
cdr3_aa: CASSPAYEQYF

clone_size: NA
j_call: TRBJ2-7
d_call: TRBD2
v_call: TRBV24-1
cdr3_nt: TGTGCCACCAGTGATCGCGGGACTAGGGATGCCTACGAGCAGTACTTC
cdr3_aa: CATSDRGTRDAYEQYF

clone_size: NA
j_call: TRBJ2-7
d_call: NA
v_call: TRBV4-2
cdr3_nt: TGTGCCAGCAGCCAAGATTTGACAAGGAGCTCCTACGAGCAGTACTTC
cdr3_aa: CASSQDLTRSSYEQYF

clone_size: few
j_call: TRBJ2-1
d_call: NA
v_call: TRBV27
cdr3_nt: TGTGCCAGCAGACCGCGACAACACTATTACAATGAGCAGTTCTTC
cdr3_aa: CASRPRQHYYNEQFF

clone_size: once
j_call: TRBJ1-1
d_call: TRBD1
v_call: TRBV18
cdr3_nt: TGTGCCAGCTCACCACTCCGGGGACAGGGAAACACTGAAGCTTTCTTT
cdr3_aa: CASSPLRGQGNTEAFF

clone_size: NA
j_call: TRBJ2-2
d_call: NA
v_call: TRBV19
cdr3_nt: TGTGCCAGTAGGCCTTTTGACAGGATCCAAGCCGGGGAGCTGTTTTTT
cdr3_aa: CASRPFDRIQAGELFF

clone_size: NA
j_call: TRBJ2-4
d_call: NA
v_call: TRBV19
cdr3_nt: TGTGCCAGTAGTATAGATCCCTATCGAGGCAAAAACATTCAGTACTTC
cdr3_aa: CASSIDPYRGKNIQYF

clone_size: NA
j_call: TRBJ2-5
d_call: TRBD2
v_call: TRBV19
cdr3_nt: TGTGCCAGTAGTATGAGTAGCGGGGGTTCGGTGCGATGGCAAGAGACCCAGTACTTC
cdr3_aa: CASSMSSGGSVRWQETQYF

clone_size: NA
j_call: TRBJ2-5
d_call: NA
v_call: TRBV11-3
cdr3_nt: TGTGCCAGCAGCCGGGCGTACCAAGAGACCCAGTACTTC
cdr3_aa: CASSRAYQETQYF

clone_size: NA
j_call: TRBJ2-1
d_call: NA
v_call: TRBV20-1
cdr3_nt: TGCAGTGCCAGGCAGGGGAATGAGCAGTTCTTC
cdr3_aa: CSARQGNEQFF

clone_size: NA
j_call: TRBJ1-4
d_call: NA
v_call: TRBV4-3
cdr3_nt: TGCGCCAGCAGCCGAGGACGTACAACTAATGAAAAACTGTTTTTT
cdr3_aa: CASSRGRTTNEKLFF

clone_size: NA
j_call: TRBJ1-2
d_call: NA
v_call: TRBV5-5
cdr3_nt: TGTGCCAGCAGCTTGGGGACAAGAACGAACTATGGCTACACCTTC
cdr3_aa: CASSLGTRTNYGYTF

clone_size: NA
j_call: TRBJ1-6
d_call: NA
v_call: TRBV6-5
cdr3_nt: TGTGCCAGCAGTTATGGGAGATCCTATAATTCACCCCTCCACTTT
cdr3_aa: CASSYGRSYNSPLHF

clone_size: NA
j_call: TRBJ2-1
d_call: TRBD1
v_call: TRBV5-1
cdr3_nt: TGCGCCAGCAGCCCGGGACAGGGGGCAGATGAGCAGTTCTTC
cdr3_aa: CASSPGQGADEQFF

clone_size: NA
j_call: TRBJ1-4
d_call: TRBD1
v_call: TRBV5-6
cdr3_nt: TGTGCCAGCAGCTGGGACAGGGGTACTGAAAAACTGTTTTTT
cdr3_aa: CASSWDRGTEKLFF

clone_size: NA
j_call: TRBJ1-5
d_call: NA
v_call: TRBV19
cdr3_nt: TGTGCCAGTATTACGAATGCGGGCAATCAGCCCCAGCATTTT
cdr3_aa: CASITNAGNQPQHF

clone_size: few
j_call: TRBJ2-5
d_call: TRBD2
v_call: TRBV5-1
cdr3_nt: TGCGCCAGCAGCTCACGGACTAGCGGGAGGGTTCAAGAGACCCAGTACTTC
cdr3_aa: CASSSRTSGRVQETQYF

clone_size: NA
j_call: TRBJ1-2
d_call: NA
v_call: TRBV7-9
cdr3_nt: TGTGCCAGCAGCCTACAGCAAAACTATGGCTACACCTTC
cdr3_aa: CASSLQQNYGYTF

clone_size: NA
j_call: TRBJ2-7
d_call: NA
v_call: TRBV21-1
cdr3_nt: TGTGCCAGCAGCAAAGAACAGGTCAGGGTCTACGAGCAGTACTTC
cdr3_aa: CASSKEQVRVYEQYF

clone_size: NA
j_call: TRBJ2-3
d_call: NA
v_call: TRBV7-2
cdr3_nt: TGTGCCAGCAGGGACAGCTACACAGATACGCAGTATTTT
cdr3_aa: CASRDSYTDTQYF

clone_size: NA
j_call: TRBJ1-1
d_call: NA
v_call: TRBV6-2/TRBV6-3
cdr3_nt: TGTGCCAGCAGTTACTCGGCCCTGAACACTGAAGCTTTCTTT
cdr3_aa: CASSYSALNTEAFF

clone_size: NA
j_call: TRBJ2-3
d_call: TRBD2
v_call: TRBV5-1
cdr3_nt: TGCGCCAGCAGCCGGACTAGCGGGGGACCTAGCACAGATACGCAGTATTTT
cdr3_aa: CASSRTSGGPSTDTQYF

clone_size: NA
j_call: TRBJ1-1
d_call: NA
v_call: TRBV5-4
cdr3_nt: TGTGCCAGCAGCTCCCCAGCGACAGAGAACACTGAAGCTTTCTTT
cdr3_aa: CASSSPATENTEAFF

clone_size: NA
j_call: TRBJ2-7
d_call: NA
v_call: TRBV28
cdr3_nt: TGTGCCAGCAGTTTAGGGGACCGGTCCTACGAGCAGTACTTC
cdr3_aa: CASSLGDRSYEQYF

clone_size: NA
j_call: TRBJ2-5
d_call: TRBD2
v_call: TRBV6-2/TRBV6-3
cdr3_nt: TGTGCCAGCAGTTACGGACTAGCGGGGGGTAGGACCCAGTACTTC
cdr3_aa: CASSYGLAGGRTQYF

clone_size: NA
j_call: TRBJ1-3
d_call: NA
v_call: TRBV4-1
cdr3_nt: TGCGCCAGCAGCCAAGTTTGGAGCCCGGCTTCTGGAAACACCATATATTTT
cdr3_aa: CASSQVWSPASGNTIYF

clone_size: NA
j_call: TRBJ2-7
d_call: TRBD2
v_call: TRBV27
cdr3_nt: TGTGCCAGCAGTCCCGGACTAGCGGGCAAAGGCCTAATCTCCTACGAGCAGTACTTC
cdr3_aa: CASSPGLAGKGLISYEQYF

clone_size: few
j_call: TRBJ1-6
d_call: NA
v_call: TRBV5-1
cdr3_nt: TGCGCCAGCAGCTTGTCGAGGGACTATAATTCACCCCTCCACTTT
cdr3_aa: CASSLSRDYNSPLHF

clone_size: NA
j_call: TRBJ1-1
d_call: NA
v_call: TRBV7-9
cdr3_nt: TGTGCCAGCAGCGAACAGGGCCTGAACACTGAAGCTTTCTTT
cdr3_aa: CASSEQGLNTEAFF

clone_size: once
j_call: TRBJ1-1
d_call: NA
v_call: TRBV6-5
cdr3_nt: TGTGCCAGCAGTTCGTCAGGGGTGAACACTGAAGCTTTCTTT
cdr3_aa: CASSSSGVNTEAFF

clone_size: NA
j_call: TRBJ1-2
d_call: TRBD1
v_call: TRBV3-1/TRBV3-2
cdr3_nt: TGTGCCAGCAGCCAGCCGACCGGGACAGGGTATTTTTTTTTGTTTGGCTACACCTTC
cdr3_aa: CASSQPTGTGYFFLFGYTF

clone_size: NA
j_call: TRBJ2-2
d_call: NA
v_call: TRBV11-3
cdr3_nt: TGTGCCAGCAGCTTTATCAGCAGCACCGGGGAGCTGTTTTTT
cdr3_aa: CASSFISSTGELFF

clone_size: NA
j_call: TRBJ2-3
d_call: NA
v_call: TRBV27
cdr3_nt: TGTGCCAGCAGTTTATCGGAGAGCACAGATACGCAGTATTTT
cdr3_aa: CASSLSESTDTQYF

clone_size: NA
j_call: TRBJ1-6
d_call: NA
v_call: TRBV27
cdr3_nt: TGTGCCAGCAGTCCCAGGGAGAGCCCACGCTTTTCACCCCTCCACTTT
cdr3_aa: CASSPRESPRFSPLHF

clone_size: few
j_call: TRBJ2-1
d_call: NA
v_call: TRBV6-1
cdr3_nt: TGTGCCAGCAGTGAAGCCGCTAGCGCCTACTACAATGAGCAGTTCTTC
cdr3_aa: CASSEAASAYYNEQFF

clone_size: NA
j_call: TRBJ2-5
d_call: TRBD2
v_call: TRBV18
cdr3_nt: TGTGCCAGCTCACCCCCGGGGGGGCAACAAGAGACCCAGTACTTC
cdr3_aa: CASSPPGGQQETQYF

clone_size: NA
j_call: TRBJ1-3
d_call: NA
v_call: TRBV28
cdr3_nt: TGTGCCAGCAGTTTGACCCTATCAGGAAACACCATATATTTT
cdr3_aa: CASSLTLSGNTIYF

clone_size: NA
j_call: TRBJ1-4
d_call: NA
v_call: TRBV24-1
cdr3_nt: TGTGCCACCAGTGATTCGGGTGCCACTAATGAAAAACTGTTTTTT
cdr3_aa: CATSDSGATNEKLFF

clone_size: NA
j_call: TRBJ1-1
d_call: NA
v_call: TRBV19
cdr3_nt: TGTGCCAGTCAAAGGACCCCCCGCGGAGTTAACACTGAAGCTTTCTTT
cdr3_aa: CASQRTPRGVNTEAFF

clone_size: NA
j_call: TRBJ2-7
d_call: NA
v_call: TRBV10-3
cdr3_nt: TGTGCCATCAGCTTCCGGGGGGCGGACGAGCAGTACTTC
cdr3_aa: CAISFRGADEQYF

clone_size: few
j_call: TRBJ2-1
d_call: NA
v_call: TRBV4-1
cdr3_nt: TGCGCCAGCAGCCCCAAGACCGCGCAGTCAGTCAATGAGCAGTTCTTC
cdr3_aa: CASSPKTAQSVNEQFF

clone_size: NA
j_call: TRBJ1-3
d_call: NA
v_call: TRBV29-1
cdr3_nt: TGCAGCGTTTGGATAGGGGGGATCTCTGGAAACACCATATATTTT
cdr3_aa: CSVWIGGISGNTIYF

clone_size: NA
j_call: TRBJ1-2
d_call: NA
v_call: TRBV28
cdr3_nt: TGTGCCAGCAGGGCGGGGAGTAATAGCTATGGCTACACCTTC
cdr3_aa: CASRAGSNSYGYTF

clone_size: NA
j_call: TRBJ2-2
d_call: TRBD2
v_call: TRBV7-2
cdr3_nt: TGTGCCAGCAGGTGGGGACTAGCGGGAGCCGCGAACACCGGGGAGCTGTTTTTT
cdr3_aa: CASRWGLAGAANTGELFF

clone_size: NA
j_call: TRBJ1-5
d_call: NA
v_call: TRBV14
cdr3_nt: TGTGCCAGCAGCCCTTGGGGCGGACATACGCCAAATCAGCCCCAGCATTTT
cdr3_aa: CASSPWGGHTPNQPQHF

clone_size: NA
j_call: TRBJ2-3
d_call: TRBD2
v_call: TRBV2
cdr3_nt: TGTGCCAGCAGTGGGGGGGGAATCGCGTCTGGAGATACGCAGTATTTT
cdr3_aa: CASSGGGIASGDTQYF

clone_size: NA
j_call: TRBJ1-2
d_call: NA
v_call: TRBV6-6
cdr3_nt: TGTGCCAGCAGTTACTCGAGGGAGGACTATGGCTACACCTTC
cdr3_aa: CASSYSREDYGYTF

clone_size: NA
j_call: TRBJ2-7
d_call: TRBD1
v_call: TRBV6-6
cdr3_nt: TGTGCCAGCAGGGGGACAGGGTCCGAGCAGTACTTC
cdr3_aa: CASRGTGSEQYF

clone_size: NA
j_call: TRBJ1-2
d_call: NA
v_call: TRBV6-2/TRBV6-3
cdr3_nt: TGTGCCAGCAGTTCAGCAGGGGTCGGAGGCTACACCTTC
cdr3_aa: CASSSAGVGGYTF

clone_size: NA
j_call: TRBJ1-3
d_call: NA
v_call: TRBV19
cdr3_nt: TGTGCCAGTAGTTTGGGCAGGGCTGGAAACACCATATATTTT
cdr3_aa: CASSLGRAGNTIYF